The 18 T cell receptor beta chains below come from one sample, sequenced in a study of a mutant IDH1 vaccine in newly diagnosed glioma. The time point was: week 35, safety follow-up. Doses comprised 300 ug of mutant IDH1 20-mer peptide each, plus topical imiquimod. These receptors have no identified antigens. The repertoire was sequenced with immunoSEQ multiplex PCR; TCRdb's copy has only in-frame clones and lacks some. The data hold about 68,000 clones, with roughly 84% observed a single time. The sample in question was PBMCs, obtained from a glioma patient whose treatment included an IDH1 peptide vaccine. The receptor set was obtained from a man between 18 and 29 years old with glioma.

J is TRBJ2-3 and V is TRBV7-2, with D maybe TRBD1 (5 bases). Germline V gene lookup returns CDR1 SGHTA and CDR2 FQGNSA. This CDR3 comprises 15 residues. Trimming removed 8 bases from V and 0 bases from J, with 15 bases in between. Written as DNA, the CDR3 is TGTGCCAGCCTCAAGGGGCTGGGTAGCACAGATACGCAGTATTTT. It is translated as CASLKGLGSTDTQYF.

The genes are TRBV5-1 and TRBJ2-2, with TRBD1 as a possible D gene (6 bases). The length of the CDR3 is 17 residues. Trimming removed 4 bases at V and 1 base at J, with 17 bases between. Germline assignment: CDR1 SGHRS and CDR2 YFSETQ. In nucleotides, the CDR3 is TGCGCCAGCAGCGTCGTCAAGGGACAACGGAACACCGGGGAGCTGTTTTTT. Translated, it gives CASSVVKGQRNTGELFF.

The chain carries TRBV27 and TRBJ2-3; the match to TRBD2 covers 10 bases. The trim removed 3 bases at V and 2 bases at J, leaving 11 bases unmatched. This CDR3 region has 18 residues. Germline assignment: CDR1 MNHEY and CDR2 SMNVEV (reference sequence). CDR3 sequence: CASSFGLAALFPTDTQYF. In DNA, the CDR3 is TGTGCCAGCAGTTTCGGACTAGCGGCATTATTCCCCACAGATACGCAGTATTTT.

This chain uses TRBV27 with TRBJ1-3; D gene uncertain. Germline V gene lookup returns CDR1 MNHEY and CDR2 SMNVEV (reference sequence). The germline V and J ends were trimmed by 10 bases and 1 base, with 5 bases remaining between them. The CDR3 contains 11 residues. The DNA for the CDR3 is TGTGCCACGTATTCTGGAAACACCATATATTTT. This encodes CATYSGNTIYF.

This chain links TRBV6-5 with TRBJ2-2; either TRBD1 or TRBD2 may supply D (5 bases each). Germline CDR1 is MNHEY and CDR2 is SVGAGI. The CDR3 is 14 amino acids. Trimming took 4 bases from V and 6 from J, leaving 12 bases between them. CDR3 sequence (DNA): TGTGCCAGCAGTTTGGGGGTTTTCGCCGGGGAGCTGTTTTTT. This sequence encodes CASSLGVFAGELFF.

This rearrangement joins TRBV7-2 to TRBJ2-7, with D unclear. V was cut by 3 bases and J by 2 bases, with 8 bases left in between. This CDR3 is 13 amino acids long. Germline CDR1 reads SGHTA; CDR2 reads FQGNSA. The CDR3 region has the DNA TGTGCCAGCAGCTTTTTTGCCACCTACGAGCAGTACTTC. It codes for CASSFFATYEQYF.

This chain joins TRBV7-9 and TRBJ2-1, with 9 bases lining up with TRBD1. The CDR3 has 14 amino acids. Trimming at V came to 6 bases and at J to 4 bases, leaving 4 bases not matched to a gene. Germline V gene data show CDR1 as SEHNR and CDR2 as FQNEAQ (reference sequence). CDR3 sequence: CASSDGTGYNEQFF. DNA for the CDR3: TGTGCCAGCAGTGACGGGACAGGGTACAATGAGCAGTTCTTC.

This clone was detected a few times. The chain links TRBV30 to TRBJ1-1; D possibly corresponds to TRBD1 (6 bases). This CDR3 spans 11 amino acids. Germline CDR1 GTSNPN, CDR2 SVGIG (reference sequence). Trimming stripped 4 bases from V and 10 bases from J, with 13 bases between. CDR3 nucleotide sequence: TGTGCCTGGAATTACAGGGTAGCAGCTTTCTTT. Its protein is CAWNYRVAAFF.

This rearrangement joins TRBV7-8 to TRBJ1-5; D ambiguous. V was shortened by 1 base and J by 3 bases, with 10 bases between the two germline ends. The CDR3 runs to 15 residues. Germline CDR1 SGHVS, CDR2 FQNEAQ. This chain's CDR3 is CASSLEGGLNQPQHF. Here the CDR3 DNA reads TGTGCCAGCAGCTTAGAAGGTGGCCTCAATCAGCCCCAGCATTTT. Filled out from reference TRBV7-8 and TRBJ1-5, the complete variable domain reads GAGVSQSPRYKVAKRGQDVALRCDPISGHVSLFWYQQALGQGPEFLTYFQNEAQLDKSGLPSDRFFAERPEGSVSTLKIQRTQQEDSAVYLCASSLEGGLNQPQHFGDGTRLSIL.

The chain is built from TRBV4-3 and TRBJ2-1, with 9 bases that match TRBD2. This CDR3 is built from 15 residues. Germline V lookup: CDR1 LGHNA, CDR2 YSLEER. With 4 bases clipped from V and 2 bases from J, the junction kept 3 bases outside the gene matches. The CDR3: CASSLSGGPYNEQFF. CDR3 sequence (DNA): TGCGCCAGCAGCCTTAGCGGGGGCCCCTACAATGAGCAGTTCTTC.

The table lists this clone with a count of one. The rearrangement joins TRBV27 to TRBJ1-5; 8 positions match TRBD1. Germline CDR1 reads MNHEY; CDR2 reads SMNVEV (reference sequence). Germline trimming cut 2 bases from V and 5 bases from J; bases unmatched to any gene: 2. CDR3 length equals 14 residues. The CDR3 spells CASSLRQGYQPQHF. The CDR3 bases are TGTGCCAGCAGTTTACGACAGGGGTATCAGCCCCAGCATTTT.

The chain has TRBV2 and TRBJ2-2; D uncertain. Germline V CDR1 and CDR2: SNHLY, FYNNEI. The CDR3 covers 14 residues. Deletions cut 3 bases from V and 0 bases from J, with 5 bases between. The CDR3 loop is CASSERTNTGELFF. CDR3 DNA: TGTGCCAGCAGTGAGCGGACGAACACCGGGGAGCTGTTTTTT.

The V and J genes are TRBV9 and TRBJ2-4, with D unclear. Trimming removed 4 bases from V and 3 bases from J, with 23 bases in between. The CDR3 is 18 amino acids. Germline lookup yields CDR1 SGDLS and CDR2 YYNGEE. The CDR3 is CASSHSSDSQYGKNIQYF. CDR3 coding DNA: TGTGCCAGCAGCCATTCATCAGACTCCCAATACGGCAAAAACATTCAGTACTTC.

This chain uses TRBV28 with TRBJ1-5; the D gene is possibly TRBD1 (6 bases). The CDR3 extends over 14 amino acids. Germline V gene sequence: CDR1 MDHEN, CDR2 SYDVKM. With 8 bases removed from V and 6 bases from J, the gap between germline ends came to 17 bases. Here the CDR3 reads CASGLTGIGQPQHF. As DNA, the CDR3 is TGTGCCAGCGGGTTAACAGGGATCGGTCAGCCCCAGCATTTT.

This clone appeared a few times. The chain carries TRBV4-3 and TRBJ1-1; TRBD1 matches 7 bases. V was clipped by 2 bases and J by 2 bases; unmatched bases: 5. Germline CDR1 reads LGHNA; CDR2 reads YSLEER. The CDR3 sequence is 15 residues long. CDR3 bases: TGCGCCAGCAGCCAATCGACAGGGATTAACACTGAAGCTTTCTTT. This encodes CASSQSTGINTEAFF.

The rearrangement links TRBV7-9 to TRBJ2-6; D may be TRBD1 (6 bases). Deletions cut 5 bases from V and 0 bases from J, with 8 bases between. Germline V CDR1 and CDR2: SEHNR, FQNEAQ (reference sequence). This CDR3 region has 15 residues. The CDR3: CASSRTASGANVLTF. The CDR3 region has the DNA TGTGCCAGCAGCCGGACAGCCTCTGGGGCCAACGTCCTGACTTTC.

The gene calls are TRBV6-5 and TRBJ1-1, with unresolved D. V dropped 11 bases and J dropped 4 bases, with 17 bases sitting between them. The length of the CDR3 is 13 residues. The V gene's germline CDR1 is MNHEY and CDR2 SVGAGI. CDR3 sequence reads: CAGTLTPATEAFF. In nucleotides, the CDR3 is TGTGCCGGCACTTTGACCCCAGCCACTGAAGCTTTCTTT.

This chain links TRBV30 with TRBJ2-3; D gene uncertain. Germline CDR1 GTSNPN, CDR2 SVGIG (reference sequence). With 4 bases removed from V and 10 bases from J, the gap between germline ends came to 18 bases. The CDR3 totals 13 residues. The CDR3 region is CAWKQYIGEAQYF. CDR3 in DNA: TGTGCCTGGAAACAGTATATTGGCGAAGCGCAGTATTTT.